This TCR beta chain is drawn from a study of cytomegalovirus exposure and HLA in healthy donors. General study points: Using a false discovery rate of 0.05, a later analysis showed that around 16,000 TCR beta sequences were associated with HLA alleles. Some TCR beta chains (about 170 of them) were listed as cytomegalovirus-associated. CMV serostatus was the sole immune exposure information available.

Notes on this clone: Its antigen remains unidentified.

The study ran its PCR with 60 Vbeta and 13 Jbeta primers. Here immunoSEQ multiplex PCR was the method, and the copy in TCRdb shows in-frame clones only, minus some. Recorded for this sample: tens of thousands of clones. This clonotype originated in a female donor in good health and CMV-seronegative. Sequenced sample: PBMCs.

CDR3 residues: CASSATGLFTYEQYF. The CDR3 coding sequence is TGTGCCAGCAGCGCCACGGGACTATTTACCTACGAGCAGTACTTC. J is TRBJ2-7 and V is TRBV9, with 7 nucleotides matching TRBD2. CDR1 is SGDLS and CDR2 is YYNGEE in the germline V gene. V shed 3 bases, J shed 2 bases, and the junction held 8 bases outside the gene matches. The CDR3 extends over 15 amino acids.